Following are 14 T cell receptor beta chains from one sample sequenced in a study of blood T cell repertoires in COVID-19. The protocol was immunoSEQ multiplex PCR, while the TCRdb copy is restricted to in-frame clones and leaves out a portion. The sample shows about 420,000 clones, 85% to 90% of them seen only once. The sample comprised peripheral blood. The receptors here all came from a man in his late teens or twenties with COVID-19, enrolled during active disease.

The V call is TRBV4-1, the J call TRBJ2-7; TRBD2 agrees at 11 bases. The CDR3 sequence is 15 residues long. Germline V CDR1 and CDR2: MGHRA, YSYEKL. After removal of 4 bases from V and 4 bases from J, the junction contained 6 bases not matched to a gene. CDR3 bases: TGCGCCAGCAGCCCAACTAGCGGGAGCTCTTACGAGCAGTACTTC. This translates into CASSPTSGSSYEQYF.

J is TRBJ1-6 and V is TRBV19; TRBD1 matches 8 bases. CDR3 length: 13 residues. Looked up from germline, CDR1 is LNHDA and CDR2 is SQIVND (reference sequence). J was trimmed by 7 bases and V by 6 bases; bases with no gene match: 2. The CDR3 sequence is CASSDRGNSPLHF. The CDR3 DNA is TGTGCCAGTAGCGACAGGGGCAATTCACCCCTCCACTTT.

The chain carries TRBV7-6 and TRBJ1-1, with a possible D match to TRBD1 (5 bases). V was cut by 1 base and J by 5 bases, with 17 bases left in between. From germline, CDR1 is SGHVS and CDR2 FNYEAQ. The CDR3 runs to 16 residues. CDR3 DNA: TGTGCCAGCAGCTTAGGAAACCCAGGGCGGGGGACTGAAGCTTTCTTT. As protein: CASSLGNPGRGTEAFF.

The chain is built from TRBV5-4 and TRBJ1-2; D might be TRBD1 (6 bases). The CDR3 is 16 residues long. Germline lookup yields CDR1 SGHNT and CDR2 YYREEE (reference sequence). Trimming removed 4 bases at V and 5 bases at J, with 21 bases between. The CDR3 protein is CASSEGVGGALYGYTF. CDR3 coding DNA: TGTGCCAGCAGCGAGGGGGTAGGGGGGGCCTTGTATGGCTACACCTTC.

The chain is built from TRBV7-8 and TRBJ1-1; D gene unclear. The V gene lost 5 bases and the J gene lost 0 bases, with 10 bases spanning the gap. Germline values: CDR1 SGHVS, CDR2 FQNEAQ. The CDR3 is made up of 14 amino acids. CDR3 loop: CASSPGQMNTEAFF. The CDR3 nucleotides are TGTGCCAGCAGCCCTGGCCAGATGAACACTGAAGCTTTCTTT. The full variable domain, completed using reference TRBV7-8 and TRBJ1-1, is GAGVSQSPRYKVAKRGQDVALRCDPISGHVSLFWYQQALGQGPEFLTYFQNEAQLDKSGLPSDRFFAERPEGSVSTLKIQRTQQEDSAVYLCASSPGQMNTEAFFGQGTRLTVV.

This clone was counted only a few times. The J gene is TRBJ1-5, the V gene TRBV27; possibly TRBD1 for D (6 bases). V was trimmed by 4 bases and J by 2 bases, leaving 15 bases between them. CDR3 length: 16 amino acids. Looked up from germline, CDR1 is MNHEY and CDR2 is SMNVEV (reference sequence). The DNA of the CDR3 is TGTGCCAGCAGTTCGAGAACAGGGTTCGGCAATCAGCCCCAGCATTTT. This translates into CASSSRTGFGNQPQHF.

The chain combines TRBV2 with TRBJ2-5; D gene uncertain. Germline V gives CDR1 SNHLY, CDR2 FYNNEI. The CDR3 consists of 15 residues. Trimming removed 9 bases at V and 0 bases at J, with 17 bases between. The CDR3 sequence is CASSSDGQYQETQYF. The CDR3 DNA follows: TGTGCCAGTAGCTCAGATGGCCAGTACCAAGAGACCCAGTACTTC.

The chain employs TRBV7-8 and TRBJ2-3, with D possibly matching TRBD1 (5 bases). Germline loops: CDR1 SGHVS, CDR2 FQNEAQ. The CDR3 runs to 14 residues. V dropped 4 bases and J dropped 5 bases, with 13 bases sitting between them. The CDR3 coding sequence is TGTGCCAGCAGCTCTCGGACATCCGGAGATACGCAGTATTTT. Protein sequence: CASSSRTSGDTQYF.

The chain uses TRBV30 and TRBJ2-7, with 7 nucleotides matching TRBD1. Trimming took 3 bases from V and 0 from J; bases not matched to a gene: 2. Germline CDR1 is GTSNPN and CDR2 is SVGIG (reference sequence). The CDR3 is made up of 13 amino acids. The CDR3 bases are TGTGCCTGGAGCCGGGACAGCTCCTACGAGCAGTACTTC. Amino acids: CAWSRDSSYEQYF.

This clone has just one count. This sequence joins TRBV13 and TRBJ2-1; 10 bases map to TRBD2. CDR3 length: 15 amino acids. Germline lookup yields CDR1 PRHDT and CDR2 FYEKMQ (reference sequence). The V and J ends lost 2 bases and 5 bases, in that order; junction bases with no gene match: 3. The CDR3 region is CASSLLAGANNEQFF. Here the CDR3 DNA reads TGTGCCAGCAGCTTACTAGCGGGAGCCAACAATGAGCAGTTCTTC.

The chain is built from TRBV7-9 and TRBJ2-7; possible D gene TRBD1, 6 bases. V lost 5 bases, J lost 5 bases, and 19 bases lay in between. Germline CDR1 SEHNR, CDR2 FQNEAQ (reference sequence). The CDR3 covers 15 residues. The CDR3 loop reads CASSPDRPAEDEQYF. CDR3 sequence (DNA): TGTGCCAGCAGCCCCGACAGGCCCGCGGAGGACGAGCAGTACTTC.

The chain links TRBV4-1 to TRBJ2-5, with D perhaps matching TRBD2 (5 bases). CDR3 length: 15 amino acids. CDR1 and CDR2 (germline): MGHRA, YSYEKL. Trimming left V 3 bases short and J 5 bases short, with 16 bases between. The CDR3 sequence: CASSQEASAWETQYF. The CDR3 DNA follows: TGCGCCAGCAGCCAGGAGGCCAGCGCCTGGGAGACCCAGTACTTC.

This chain joins TRBV5-1 and TRBJ2-2; 8 nucleotides match TRBD2. This CDR3 has 15 residues. The V gene end was trimmed by 3 bases and the J gene end by 4 bases; junction bases not matched to a gene: 5. Germline CDR1 SGHRS, CDR2 YFSETQ. The CDR3 sequence is CASSSWTSTTGELFF. The CDR3 DNA is TGCGCCAGCAGCTCCTGGACTAGCACCACCGGGGAGCTGTTTTTT.

The CDR3 DNA reads as TGTGCCAGCTCACCCGGGACAGAGGTCTGGGGCTACACCTTC. Amino acids: CASSPGTEVWGYTF. The gene calls are TRBV18 and TRBJ1-2; TRBD1 matches 7 bases. The CDR3 is 14 amino acids. J lost 8 bases, V lost 3 bases, and 9 bases had no gene match. The germline CDR1 and CDR2 sequences are KGHSH and LQKENI.